The following is a T cell receptor (beta chain) sequence with its context. The V end was cut by 0 bases, the J end by 6 bases, with 11 bases between. This CDR3 contains 14 residues. Germline CDR1 and CDR2: SGHTA and FQGNSA. This sample was included in a study of blood T cell repertoires in COVID-19. Study-wide background: From the United States, Italy and Spain came samples of acute and convalescent COVID-19. The cDNA or gDNA used as material had been derived from T cells, B-cell-depleted T cells, or PBMCs.

Authors' analysis steps: For nucleated cells, counts were estimated from reference gene primer amplification. Repertoires were generated with immunoSEQ multiplex PCR, while TCRdb's copy carries only in-frame clones and drops some. V and J calls and clone size are those listed in that table; D and trimming were worked out from the DNA. This table holds under 150,000 clones, 75% to 85% found once. Input material: peripheral blood. This TCR was recovered from a woman of 80 years or more with active or convalescent COVID-19. The chain recombines TRBV7-2 with TRBJ1-1; D gene uncertain. CDR3 bases: TGTGCCAGCAGCTTAGCGCAGAGGGTCTCTGAAGCTTTCTTT. It yields the protein CASSLAQRVSEAFF. The variable domain in full, with the rest retrieved from reference TRBV7-2 and TRBJ1-1, is GAGVSQSPSNKVTEKGKDVELRCDPISGHTALYWYRQSLGQGLEFLIYFQGNSAPDKSGLPSDRFSAERTGGSVSTLTIQRTQQEDSAVYLCASSLAQRVSEAFFGQGTRLTVV.